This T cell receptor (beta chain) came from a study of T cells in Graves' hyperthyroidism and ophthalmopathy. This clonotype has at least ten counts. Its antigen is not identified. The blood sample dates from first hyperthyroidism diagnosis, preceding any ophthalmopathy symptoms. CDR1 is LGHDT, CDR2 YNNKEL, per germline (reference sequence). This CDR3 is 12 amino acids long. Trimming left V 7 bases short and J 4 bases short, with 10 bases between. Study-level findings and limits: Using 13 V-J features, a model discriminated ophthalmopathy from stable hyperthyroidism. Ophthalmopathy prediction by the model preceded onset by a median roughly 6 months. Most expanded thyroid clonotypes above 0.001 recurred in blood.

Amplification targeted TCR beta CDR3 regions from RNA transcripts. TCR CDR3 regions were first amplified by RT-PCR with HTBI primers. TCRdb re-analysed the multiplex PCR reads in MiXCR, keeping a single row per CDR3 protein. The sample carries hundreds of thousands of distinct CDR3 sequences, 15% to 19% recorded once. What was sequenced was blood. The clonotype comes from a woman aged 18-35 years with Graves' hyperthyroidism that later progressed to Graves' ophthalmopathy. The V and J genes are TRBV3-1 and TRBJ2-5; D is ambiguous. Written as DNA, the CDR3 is TGTGCCAGCACCTCGGACGGAGAGACCCAGTACTTC. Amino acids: CASTSDGETQYF.